This T cell receptor beta chain was captured in a study of spatial heterogeneity in lung cancer (dated by TCRdb to between 2017 and 2020). The study in broad terms: The donors were 65 to 85 patients from the lung TRACERx cohort who had early-stage, untreated non-small cell lung cancer. Nonsynonymous mutation counts, determined by whole-exome sequencing of tumor tissue, were related to features of the TCR repertoire. In the raw uncorrected reads, each unique combination of TCR and UMI appeared more than ten times on average. TCR alpha and beta repertoires were quantitatively compared across multiple tumor regions, matched nontumor lung and blood in non-small cell lung cancer. Beta-chain transcripts were consistently detected in greater numbers than alpha-chain transcripts, which likely reflects a higher abundance of beta-chain transcripts. Follow-up PBMC samples were sequenced whenever the samples were available, and the median time to follow-up was around 2 years after resection. Both alpha and beta chains were TCR-sequenced in 200 to 250 tumor regions, 64 matched nontumor lung samples and around 54 PBMC samples obtained at surgery. What the work shows at the level of the full study, not this receptor alone: Additional single-cell paired TCR alpha and beta sequencing was considered necessary to confirm, at a functional level, the hypothesis that regional TCRs recognize regional mutations. Comparisons of baseline and follow-up blood repertoires included only 15 or so patients. Ubiquitous expanded tumor TCRs were detected in blood more often at tumor resection than at routine follow-up.

Read against the paper, the sample's time point label means: blood at routine non-recurrence follow-up after resection. Without any cell sorting, TCR sequencing was performed on whole RNA extracted either from tumor and nontumor lung tissue or from cryopreserved PBMC samples. Patients were selected for TCR sequencing only if sufficient RNA was available from at least two tumor regions. V drops 6 bases and J drops 8 bases, leaving 17 bases in between. The germline V gene (reference sequence) provides CDR1 DFQATT and CDR2 SNEGSKA. From the cysteine up to the phenylalanine, the CDR3 has a length of 14 residues. The read is trimmed to its CDR3 DNA, 42 bases read in frame from base 1. Receptors were amplified or captured by 5' RACE. Sequenced on a NextSeq 500. To allow correction of PCR and sequencing errors, the TCR library protocol tagged every TCR cDNA molecule with a unique molecular identifier. Regarding the original processing steps: TCR identification, UMI-based error correction and CDR3 extraction were all carried out with Decombinator tools. TCRs above a frequency of 2 per 1,000, corresponding to the top 1% of the tumor frequency distribution, were defined as expanded. Rényi diversity was computed with the R vegan package after subsampling each repertoire 100 times to 5,000 TCRs. CDR3 similarity networks were built from amino acid triplet string-kernel similarity, with CDR3s being connected when pairwise similarity was above 0.82. The public reads were reanalyzed by TCRdb: fastp trimming at Q25, MiXCR alignment, in-frame beta chains only. Identical CDR3 protein sequences are pooled into one entry, listed with their most common genes and DNA. The V and J calls were determined by TCRdb, not by the authors. This sample has fewer than 55,000 distinct CDR3 sequences in its table, and around 7% of those were observed once. The ten largest clones add up to around 35% of the sample.

This clonotype was picked up many times. The antigen it recognizes is unknown. Base qualities are not provided; no much larger clone lies one nucleotide away. The TCR sequence derives from a female donor with early-stage non-small cell lung cancer. Recombination connected TRBV20-1 to TRBJ1-6, with the D gene not clear enough to name. The material was PBMCs, obtained at follow-up. Here is the DNA: TGCAGTGCCCGCATTTCGAGGGCTGATTCACCCCTCCACTTT. Translation gives CSARISRADSPLHF.